These T cell receptor beta chains were read from a single sample in a study of T cell repertoires in aging, cancer and after chemotherapy. MiXCR, applied by TCRdb to the multiplex PCR reads, yields one record per CDR3 protein. Of around 6,000 distinct CDR3 sequences in the sample, around 24% were seen once. Sequencing used blood. Receptors were obtained from a human donor with a blood cancer. Each CDR3 is given with its conserved first and last residue.

TRBV6-1	CAGRVGAYNEQFF
TRBV20-1	CSALVNSGANVLTF
TRBV7-9	CASSFRGSGANVLTF
TRBV29-1	CSVAGTGVAEQYF
TRBV29-1	CSVLDIRTLSSGNTIYF
TRBV5-1	CASSGGGMWDIQYF
TRBV6-1	CASSESHEGFNEKLFF
TRBV13	CASSPRTDWTDTQYF
TRBV7-2	CASSYQGFSGNTIYF
TRBV7-4	CASSPRTGPGANVLTF
TRBV5-1	CASSLGGDSYGYTF
TRBV12-3/TRBV12-4	CASSEEVDEQFF
TRBV5-4	CASSLRQGYEQYF
TRBV19	CASSPRGAYNIQYF
TRBV6-1	CASSDGTGSYNEQFF
TRBV5-1	CASSSGLSYEQYF
TRBV20-1	CSARDPALADEQFF
TRBV19	CASALYTGELFF
TRBV19	CASSSATSGEETQYF
TRBV11-3	CASSSGTGTTEAFF
TRBV19	CASSIWGPNYGYTF
TRBV10-2	CASSNSGTRTYEQYF
TRBV18	CASSPRDRGNEQYF
TRBV7-2	CASRSNSGANVLTF
TRBV6-5	CASSYFGGTGTDTQYF
TRBV6-4	CASSDSLVSEQFF
TRBV6-6	CASSYGQGAYEQYF
TRBV5-6	CASSLAGGGETQYF
TRBV6-2/TRBV6-3	CASSPTTSPSDTQYF
TRBV5-5	CASSRGGSEQYF
TRBV20-1	CSAGTSGGFQETQYF
TRBV25-1	CASSAYPDKDEKLFF